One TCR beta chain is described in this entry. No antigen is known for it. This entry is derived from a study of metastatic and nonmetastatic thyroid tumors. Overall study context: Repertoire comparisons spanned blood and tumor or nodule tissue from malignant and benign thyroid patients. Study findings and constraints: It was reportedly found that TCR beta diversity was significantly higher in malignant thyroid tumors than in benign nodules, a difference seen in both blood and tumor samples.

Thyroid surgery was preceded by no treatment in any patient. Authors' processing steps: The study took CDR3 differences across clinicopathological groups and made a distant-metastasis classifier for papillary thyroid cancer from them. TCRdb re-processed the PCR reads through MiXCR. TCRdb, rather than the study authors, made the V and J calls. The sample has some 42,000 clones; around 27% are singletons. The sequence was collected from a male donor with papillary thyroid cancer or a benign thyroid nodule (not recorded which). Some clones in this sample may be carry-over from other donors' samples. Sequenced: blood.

CDR3 sequence (DNA): TGTGCCAGCAGCTTAGGGCACCAGGGTAGTCAGCCCCAGCATTTT. Translation: CASSLGHQGSQPQHF. V gene TRBV7-8 combines with J gene TRBJ1-5, with D possibly matching TRBD1 (5 bases). V was clipped by 1 base and J by 6 bases, with 13 bases between them. The CDR3 consists of 15 residues. Per the germline V gene, CDR1 is SGHVS and CDR2 is FQNEAQ.